This T cell receptor (beta chain) was sequenced for a study of control samples from healthy donors and cancer patients. Germline CDR1 WNHNN, CDR2 SYGVQD (reference sequence). The CDR3 consists of 17 residues. J lost 0 bases, V lost 3 bases, and 7 bases had no gene match. The protocol was immunoSEQ multiplex PCR, while the TCRdb copy is restricted to in-frame clones and leaves out a portion. The sample lists more than 45,000 clones; approximately 90% were seen once. Sequenced input: PBMCs. The chain has TRBV10-1 and TRBJ2-3; 9 bases align to TRBD1. The source of this sequence is a young man with colorectal cancer. The CDR3 bases are TGCGCCAGCAGTGACAGGGACAGGGTCATAAGCACAGATACGCAGTATTTT. Protein sequence: CASSDRDRVISTDTQYF.